The 13 T cell receptor beta chains below were found in one sample sequenced in a study of T cells after yellow fever vaccination. MiXCR, applied by TCRdb to the 5' RACE reads, yields one record per CDR3 protein. The profile shows approximately 550,000 distinct CDR3 sequences, about 14% of them singletons. Sample: PBMCs, taken on the day of the yellow fever booster vaccination. The source is a man under 40 who received the YFV17D yellow fever vaccine.

This clonotype has ten or more counts. V and J are TRBV30 and TRBJ2-7; D is uncertain. In germline, CDR1 is GTSNPN, CDR2 SVGIG (reference sequence). The CDR3 covers 9 residues. V was shortened by 8 bases and J by 3 bases, with 5 bases between the two germline ends. CDR3 protein: CAGDYEQYF. In nucleotides, the CDR3 is TGTGCCGGAGACTACGAGCAGTACTTC.

The chain carries TRBV7-3 and TRBJ2-2; TRBD2 aligns across 10 bases. CDR3 size: 16 residues. V trimming: 5 bases; J trimming: 7 bases; junction bases outside the gene matches: 10. Germline V gives CDR1 SGHTA, CDR2 FQGTGA. CDR3 sequence reads: CASSQGLAGVGGELFF. DNA for the CDR3: TGTGCCAGCAGCCAAGGGCTAGCGGGAGTAGGCGGGGAGCTGTTTTTT.

V is TRBV10-3 and J is TRBJ2-7; tentative D call: TRBD2 (5 bases). Germline V gives CDR1 ENHRY, CDR2 SYGVKD. The length of the CDR3 is 12 residues. The V gene lost 10 bases and the J gene lost 1 base, with 11 bases spanning the gap. The DNA for the CDR3 is TGTGCCAGCGGTGGGGAGTCCTACGAGCAGTACTTC. This gives the protein CASGGESYEQYF.

This clonotype was seen a few times. The rearrangement links TRBV20-1 to TRBJ1-1, with a weak D call TRBD1 (5 bases). The CDR3 consists of 14 residues. Trimming stripped 0 bases from V and 1 base from J, with 9 bases between. Germline V gene sequence: CDR1 DFQATT, CDR2 SNEGSKA (reference sequence). This chain's CDR3 is CSARDRRGNTEAFF. In nucleotides, the CDR3 is TGCAGTGCTAGAGATCGAAGGGGGAACACTGAAGCTTTCTTT.

This clonotype was picked up a small number of times. This chain uses TRBV7-2 with TRBJ1-1; no clear D. Trimming took off 11 bases at V and 0 bases at J, with 10 bases between the two ends. The CDR3 extends over 12 amino acids. Looked up from germline, CDR1 is SGHTA and CDR2 is FQGNSA. As DNA, the CDR3 is TGTGCCGGAAGAGCGCTGAACACTGAAGCTTTCTTT. It encodes CAGRALNTEAFF.

J is TRBJ2-1 and V is TRBV7-2; D ambiguous. Germline CDR1 SGHTA, CDR2 FQGNSA. This CDR3 contains 15 residues. Trimming cost V 0 bases and J 9 bases, with 15 bases left between them. CDR3 nucleotide sequence: TGTGCCAGCAGCTTAGCGCCCGGACCGGGCGCTGAGCAGTTCTTC. Its translation: CASSLAPGPGAEQFF.

V and J are TRBV3-1 and TRBJ2-7; D possibly corresponds to TRBD1 (6 bases). The CDR3 loop spans 13 amino acids. The germline V gene has CDR1 LGHDT and CDR2 YNNKEL (reference sequence). Trimming shortened V by 0 bases and J by 9 bases, and 12 bases separated the two germline ends. The CDR3 DNA follows: TGTGCCAGCAGCCAAGAAGGGGGAGTTAGGCAGTACTTC. Its protein product is CASSQEGGVRQYF.

This chain uses TRBV6-5 with TRBJ1-1; D may be TRBD1 (6 bases). The V end was cut by 6 bases, the J end by 6 bases, with 11 bases between. Germline lookup yields CDR1 MNHEY and CDR2 SVGAGI. The CDR3 consists of 12 residues. The CDR3 loop is CASRQGHSEAFF. In DNA, the CDR3 is TGTGCCAGCAGACAGGGACACTCTGAAGCTTTCTTT.

This clonotype occurred a few times. The chain carries TRBV11-2 and TRBJ2-2; D remains ambiguous. The germline V gene encodes CDR1 SGHAT and CDR2 FQNNGV. V dropped 5 bases and J dropped 8 bases, with 18 bases sitting between them. This CDR3 contains 15 residues. For the CDR3, the DNA is TGTGCCAGCAGCCAAACAAACGAGCCGTCGGGGGAGCTGTTTTTT. This encodes CASSQTNEPSGELFF.

This chain links TRBV27 with TRBJ2-7; the D is unclear. The V end was cut by 11 bases, the J end by 2 bases, with 13 bases between. The germline gives CDR1 MNHEY, CDR2 SMNVEV (reference sequence). This CDR3 is built from 12 residues. CDR3 bases: TGTGCCTCAGGCCCACCGACCTACGAGCAGTACTTC. Residues: CASGPPTYEQYF.

This clonotype was detected ten times or more. This chain joins TRBV12-3 or TRBV12-4 and TRBJ2-1; no firm D call. V lost 3 bases to trimming and J lost 6 bases, with 6 bases between them. The CDR3 is 12 residues long. CDR3 in amino acids: CASSLGINEQFF. The CDR3 DNA reads as TGTGCCAGCAGTTTGGGTATCAATGAGCAGTTCTTC.

This clonotype was picked up many times. The genes are TRBV24-1 and TRBJ2-1, with D perhaps TRBD1 or TRBD2 (7 bases each). The CDR3 spans 15 residues. The V end lost 5 bases, the J end lost 6 bases, and 16 bases lay between the germline ends. Germline CDR1 is KGHDR and CDR2 is SFDVKD. CDR3 in amino acids: CATSGQGGGGNEQFF. DNA of the CDR3: TGTGCCACCAGTGGGCAGGGGGGGGGAGGCAATGAGCAGTTCTTC.

The V gene is TRBV28, the J gene TRBJ2-7; perhaps TRBD1 as D (6 bases). V lost 11 bases and J lost 4, with 15 bases in between. There are 12 residues in the CDR3. CDR1 is MDHEN, CDR2 SYDVKM, per germline. The CDR3 reads CAAVGTSYEQYF. The DNA of the CDR3 is TGTGCCGCCGTCGGGACAAGTTACGAGCAGTACTTC. The variable domain in full, with the rest retrieved from reference TRBV28 and TRBJ2-7, is DVKVTQSSRYLVKRTGEKVFLECVQDMDHENMFWYRQDPGLGLRLIYFSYDVKMKEKGDIPEGYSVSREKKERFSLILESASTNQTSMYLCAAVGTSYEQYFGPGTRLTVT.